This TCR beta chain was recovered during a study of T cells of healthy individuals. The V and J ends lost 6 bases and 1 base, in that order; junction bases with no gene match: 15. This CDR3 has 17 residues. The germline gives CDR1 DFQATT, CDR2 SNEGSKA (reference sequence). The sample holds a few counts of this clonotype. TCRdb called the 5' RACE reads again in MiXCR, with one record for every CDR3 protein. The table lists 45,000 to 60,000 distinct CDR3 sequences, about 14% of them singletons, with approximately 16% in the top ten. This chain connects TRBV20-1 to TRBJ2-7, with TRBD2 matching 10 bases. The TCR sequence derives from a human donor in good health. The CDR3 DNA follows: TGCAGTGCCCGGAAGTCAGCGGGAGGGCCGTGGTCCTACGAGCAGTACTTC. Translation: CSARKSAGGPWSYEQYF.